This T cell receptor beta chain was obtained from a study of regulatory T cells in long-lasting Graves disease. Study-wide context: For a period under 3 months, newly diagnosed Graves' patients had taken antithyroid drugs.

The time point here: newly diagnosed GD, antithyroid drugs for less than 3 months. With RNA extracted from PBMCs as input, the TCR library was made. This clonotype was observed at least ten times. Antigen: not known. Library construction for TCR beta used iRepertoire HTBI primers and Arm-PCR of CDR3 regions. In the authors' workflow: Identification of gene segments yielded some 62 TRBV and 13 to 15 TRBJ across samples. TCRdb itself ran the multiplex PCR reads through MiXCR, one entry per CDR3 protein. The V and J calls come from TCRdb's annotation, not from the publication. The top ten clones hold about 10% of a sample with roughly 420,000 distinct CDR3 sequences, about a sixth of them seen once. Study-wide results and limits: With a small sample size, accuracy may have been reduced. Persistent disease was associated with favored TRBV28 usage and with favored use of TRBJ1-2 and TRBJ2-5.

Germline values: CDR1 DFQATT, CDR2 SNEGSKA (reference sequence). V dropped 1 base and J dropped 5 bases, with 6 bases sitting between them. The CDR3 has 11 residues. The same sample was also used in a study of T cells in Graves' hyperthyroidism and ophthalmopathy.

The specimen comprised peripheral blood mononuclear cells (PBMCs), sampled at new diagnosis, from a patient treated with antithyroid drugs. This receptor was taken from a woman aged 25 to 39 with Graves disease. This chain uses TRBV20-1 with TRBJ2-7; unclear D gene. As DNA, the CDR3 is TGCAGTGCTAGAGCTTGGGACGAGCAGTACTTC. As protein: CSARAWDEQYF.